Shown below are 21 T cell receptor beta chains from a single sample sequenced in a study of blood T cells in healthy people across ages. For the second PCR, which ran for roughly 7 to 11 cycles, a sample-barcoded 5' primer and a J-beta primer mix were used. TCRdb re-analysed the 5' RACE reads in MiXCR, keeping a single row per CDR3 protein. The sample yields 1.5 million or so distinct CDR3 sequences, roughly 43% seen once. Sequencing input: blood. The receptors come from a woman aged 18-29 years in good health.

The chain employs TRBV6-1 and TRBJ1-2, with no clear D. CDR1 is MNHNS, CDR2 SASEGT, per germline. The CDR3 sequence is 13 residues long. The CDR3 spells CTSRTEDNYGYTF. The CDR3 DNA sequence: TGTACGTCGAGGACGGAGGATAATTATGGCTACACCTTC.

The CDR3 reads CATSRDLPRQANNEQFF. The CDR3 nucleotides are TGTGCCACCAGCAGAGATCTCCCGAGACAGGCAAACAATGAGCAGTTCTTC. The chain carries TRBV15 and TRBJ2-1, with D perhaps matching TRBD1 (6 bases). Germline assignment: CDR1 LNHNV and CDR2 YYDKDF (reference sequence). With 0 bases removed from V and 5 bases from J, the gap between germline ends came to 17 bases. CDR3 length: 17 amino acids.

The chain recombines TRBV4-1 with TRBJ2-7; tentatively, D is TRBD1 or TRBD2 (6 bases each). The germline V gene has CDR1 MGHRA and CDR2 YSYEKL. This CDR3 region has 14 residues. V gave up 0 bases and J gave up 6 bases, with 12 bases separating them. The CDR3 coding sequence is TGCGCCAGCAGCCAAGAGGAGGGGGGCGTCGAGCAGTACTTC. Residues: CASSQEEGGVEQYF.

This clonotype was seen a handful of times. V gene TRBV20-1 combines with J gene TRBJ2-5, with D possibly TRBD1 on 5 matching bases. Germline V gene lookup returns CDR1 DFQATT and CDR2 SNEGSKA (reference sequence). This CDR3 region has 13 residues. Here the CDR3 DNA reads TGCGGCACCAATAGGGGTTTGGCGGAGACCCAGTACTTC. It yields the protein CGTNRGLAETQYF.

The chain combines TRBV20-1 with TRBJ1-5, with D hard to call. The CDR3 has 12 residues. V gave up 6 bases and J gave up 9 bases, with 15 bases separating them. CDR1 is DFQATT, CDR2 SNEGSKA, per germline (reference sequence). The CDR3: CSAQTGVWPQHF. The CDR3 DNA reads TGCAGTGCCCAGACGGGAGTTTGGCCCCAGCATTTT.

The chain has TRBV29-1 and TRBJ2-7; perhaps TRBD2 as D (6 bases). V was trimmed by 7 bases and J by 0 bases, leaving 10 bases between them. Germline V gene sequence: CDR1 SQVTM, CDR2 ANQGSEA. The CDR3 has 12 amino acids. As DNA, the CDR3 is TGCAGCGGGAGGGTGAGCTCCTACGAGCAGTACTTC. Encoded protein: CSGRVSSYEQYF.

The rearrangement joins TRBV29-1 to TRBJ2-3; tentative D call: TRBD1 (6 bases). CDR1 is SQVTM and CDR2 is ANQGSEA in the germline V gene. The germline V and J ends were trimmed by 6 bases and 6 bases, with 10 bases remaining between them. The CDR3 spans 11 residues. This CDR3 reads CSVVTGDTQYF. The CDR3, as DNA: TGCAGCGTCGTAACAGGGGATACGCAGTATTTT.

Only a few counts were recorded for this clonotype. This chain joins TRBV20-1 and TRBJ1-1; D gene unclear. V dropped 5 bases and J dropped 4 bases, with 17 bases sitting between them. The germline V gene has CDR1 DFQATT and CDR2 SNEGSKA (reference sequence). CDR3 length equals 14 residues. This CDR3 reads CSASARVVSTEAFF. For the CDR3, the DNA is TGCAGTGCTTCCGCAAGGGTTGTTAGCACTGAAGCTTTCTTT.

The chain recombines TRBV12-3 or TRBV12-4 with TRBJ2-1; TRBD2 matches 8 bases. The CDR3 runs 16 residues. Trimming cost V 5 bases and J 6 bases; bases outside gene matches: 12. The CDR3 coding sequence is TGTGCCAGCAGTATAATGCCGCGGGGGGCCGTCAATGAGCAGTTCTTC. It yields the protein CASSIMPRGAVNEQFF.

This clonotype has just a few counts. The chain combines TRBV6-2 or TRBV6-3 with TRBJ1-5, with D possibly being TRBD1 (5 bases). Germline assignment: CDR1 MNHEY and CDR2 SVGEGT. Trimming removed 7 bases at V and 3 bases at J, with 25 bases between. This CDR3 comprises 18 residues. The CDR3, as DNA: TGTGCCAGCAAAGAAGGGGTACTAAACAACAAATTCAATCAGCCCCAGCATTTT. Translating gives CASKEGVLNNKFNQPQHF.

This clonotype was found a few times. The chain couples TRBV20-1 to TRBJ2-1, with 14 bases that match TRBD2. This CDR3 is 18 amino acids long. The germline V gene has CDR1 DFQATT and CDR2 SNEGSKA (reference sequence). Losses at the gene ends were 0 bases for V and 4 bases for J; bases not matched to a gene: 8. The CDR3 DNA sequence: TGCAGTGCTAGAGACCGAGTGACTAGCGGGAGGGATTACAATGAGCAGTTCTTC. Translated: CSARDRVTSGRDYNEQFF.

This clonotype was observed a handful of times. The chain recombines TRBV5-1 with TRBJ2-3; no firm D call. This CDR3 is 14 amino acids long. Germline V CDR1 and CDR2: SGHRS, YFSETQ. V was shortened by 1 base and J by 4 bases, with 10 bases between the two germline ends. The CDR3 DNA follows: TGCGCCAGCAGCTTGTCGTCAGATCCAGATACGCAGTATTTT. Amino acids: CASSLSSDPDTQYF.

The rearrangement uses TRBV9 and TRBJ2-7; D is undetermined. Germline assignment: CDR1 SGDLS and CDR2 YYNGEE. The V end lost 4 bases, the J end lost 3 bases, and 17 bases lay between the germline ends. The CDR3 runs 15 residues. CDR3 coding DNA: TGTGCCAGCAGCACTCAGGCGGAGAGTTACTACGAGCAGTACTTC. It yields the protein CASSTQAESYYEQYF.

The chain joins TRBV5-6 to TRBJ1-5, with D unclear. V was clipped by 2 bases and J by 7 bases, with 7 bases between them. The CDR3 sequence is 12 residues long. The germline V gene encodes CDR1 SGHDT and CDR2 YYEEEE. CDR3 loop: CASSFRAQPQHF. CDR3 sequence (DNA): TGTGCCAGCAGCTTCCGGGCCCAGCCCCAGCATTTT.

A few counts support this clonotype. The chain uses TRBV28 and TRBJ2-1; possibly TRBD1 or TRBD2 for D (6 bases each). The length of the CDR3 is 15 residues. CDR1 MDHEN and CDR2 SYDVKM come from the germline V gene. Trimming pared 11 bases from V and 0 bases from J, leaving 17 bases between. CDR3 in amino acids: CAADRTGSSYNEQFF. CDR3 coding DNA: TGTGCCGCCGACAGGACCGGGAGCTCCTACAATGAGCAGTTCTTC.

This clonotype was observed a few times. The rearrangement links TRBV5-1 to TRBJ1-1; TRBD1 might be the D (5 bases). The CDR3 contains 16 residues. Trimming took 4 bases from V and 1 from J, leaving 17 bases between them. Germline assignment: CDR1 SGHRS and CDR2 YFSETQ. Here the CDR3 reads CASSLGGMAANTEAFF. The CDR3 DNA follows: TGCGCCAGCAGCCTGGGGGGGATGGCGGCGAACACTGAAGCTTTCTTT.

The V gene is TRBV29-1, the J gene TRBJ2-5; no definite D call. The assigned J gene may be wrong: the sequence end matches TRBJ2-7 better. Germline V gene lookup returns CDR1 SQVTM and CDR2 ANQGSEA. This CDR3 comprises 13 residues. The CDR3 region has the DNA TGCAGCGTTGCTCGATCCGCGTTGGGCGAGCAGTACTTC. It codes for CSVARSALGEQYF.

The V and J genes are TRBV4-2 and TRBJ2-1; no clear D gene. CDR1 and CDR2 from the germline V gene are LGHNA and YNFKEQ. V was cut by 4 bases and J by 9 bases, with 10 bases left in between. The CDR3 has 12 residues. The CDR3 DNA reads TGTGCCAGCAGCCGGCAGAATGGTGAGCAGTTCTTC. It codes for CASSRQNGEQFF.

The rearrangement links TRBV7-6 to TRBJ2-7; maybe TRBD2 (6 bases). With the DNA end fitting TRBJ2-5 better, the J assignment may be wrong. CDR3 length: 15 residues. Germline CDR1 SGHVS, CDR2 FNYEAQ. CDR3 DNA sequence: TGTGCCAGCAGCACTGCCACGGGGGTTACAGAGACCCAGTACTTC. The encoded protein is CASSTATGVTETQYF.

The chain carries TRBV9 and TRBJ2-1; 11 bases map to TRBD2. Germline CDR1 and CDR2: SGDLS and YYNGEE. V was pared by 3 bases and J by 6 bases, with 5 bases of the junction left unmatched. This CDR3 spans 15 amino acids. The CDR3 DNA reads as TGTGCCAGCAGCGAGACTAGCGGGACGGGCAATGAGCAGTTCTTC. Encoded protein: CASSETSGTGNEQFF. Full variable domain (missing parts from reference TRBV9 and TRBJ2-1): DSGVTQTPKHLITATGQRVTLRCSPRSGDLSVYWYQQSLDQGLQFLIQYYNGEERAKGNILERFSAQQFPDLHSELNLSSLELGDSALYFCASSETSGTGNEQFFGPGTRLTVL.

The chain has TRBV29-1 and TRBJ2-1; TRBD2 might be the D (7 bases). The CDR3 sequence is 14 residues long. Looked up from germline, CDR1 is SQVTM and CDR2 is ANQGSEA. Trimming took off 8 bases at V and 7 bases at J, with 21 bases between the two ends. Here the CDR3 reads CSLADWRGGNEQFF. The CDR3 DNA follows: TGCAGCCTAGCGGACTGGAGGGGGGGTAATGAGCAGTTCTTC.